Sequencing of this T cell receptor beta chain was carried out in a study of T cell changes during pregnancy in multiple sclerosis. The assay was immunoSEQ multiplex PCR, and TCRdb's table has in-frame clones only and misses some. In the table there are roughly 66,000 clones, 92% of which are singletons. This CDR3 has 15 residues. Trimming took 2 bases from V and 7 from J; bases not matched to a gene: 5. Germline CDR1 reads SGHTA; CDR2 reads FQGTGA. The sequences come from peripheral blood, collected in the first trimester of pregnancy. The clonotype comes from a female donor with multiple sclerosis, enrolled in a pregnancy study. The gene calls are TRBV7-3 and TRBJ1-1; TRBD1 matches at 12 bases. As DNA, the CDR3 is TGTGCCAGCAGCTTAGGGACAGGGGGCAACGGTGAAGCTTTCTTT. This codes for CASSLGTGGNGEAFF.